In this sample, the clone carrying this T cell receptor (beta chain) turned up a few times. The source of the sample is a study of T-cell reconstitution after alpha-beta-depleted transplantation in children. The library targeted TCRbeta and was prepared with unique molecular identifiers. Using its own MiXCR run on the PCR reads, TCRdb lists one record per CDR3 protein. The repertoire holds roughly 500,000 distinct CDR3 sequences, with roughly an eighth as singletons. Germline CDR1 reads SGHAT; CDR2 reads FQNNGV. The CDR3 spans 18 residues. V was clipped by 0 bases and J by 0 bases; unmatched bases: 5.

The receptor's source is a human donor who donated a stem cell graft to a child with combined immunodeficiency. The rearrangement links TRBV11-2 to TRBJ2-3; 11 positions match TRBD2. The material sequenced was PBMCs from the stem cell graft donor, taken from the stem cell graft. The CDR3 DNA reads TGTGCCAGCAGCTTAGAAGGGACTAGCGGACTCAGCACAGATACGCAGTATTTT. It specifies CASSLEGTSGLSTDTQYF. Full variable domain (missing parts from reference TRBV11-2 and TRBJ2-3): EAGVAQSPRYKIIEKRQSVAFWCNPISGHATLYWYQQILGQGPKLLIQFQNNGVVDDSQLPKDRFSAERLKGVDSTLKIQPAKLEDSAVYLCASSLEGTSGLSTDTQYFGPGTRLTVL.